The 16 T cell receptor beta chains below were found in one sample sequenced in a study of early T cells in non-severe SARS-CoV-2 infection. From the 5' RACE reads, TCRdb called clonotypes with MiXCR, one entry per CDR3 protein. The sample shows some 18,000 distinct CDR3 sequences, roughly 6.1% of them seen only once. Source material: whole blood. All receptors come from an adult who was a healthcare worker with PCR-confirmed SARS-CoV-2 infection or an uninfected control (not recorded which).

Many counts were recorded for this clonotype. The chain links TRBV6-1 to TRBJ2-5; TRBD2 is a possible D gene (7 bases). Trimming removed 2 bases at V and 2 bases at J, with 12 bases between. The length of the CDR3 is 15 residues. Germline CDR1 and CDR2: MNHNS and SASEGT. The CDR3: CASSERGRGQETQYF. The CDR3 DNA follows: TGTGCCAGCAGTGAACGGGGGAGGGGGCAAGAGACCCAGTACTTC.

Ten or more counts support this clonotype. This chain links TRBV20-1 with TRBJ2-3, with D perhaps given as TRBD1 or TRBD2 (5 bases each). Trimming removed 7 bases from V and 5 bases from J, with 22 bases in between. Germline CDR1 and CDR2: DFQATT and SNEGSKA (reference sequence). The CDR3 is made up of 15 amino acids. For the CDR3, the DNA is TGCAGTGTTCAGTCCGGGACCCCCGCCGGAGATACGCAGTATTTT. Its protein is CSVQSGTPAGDTQYF.

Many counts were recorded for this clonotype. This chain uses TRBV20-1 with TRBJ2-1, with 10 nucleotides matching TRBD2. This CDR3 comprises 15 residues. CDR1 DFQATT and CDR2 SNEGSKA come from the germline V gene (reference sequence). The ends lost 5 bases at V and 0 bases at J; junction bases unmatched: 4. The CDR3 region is CSAVGLAVSYNEQFF. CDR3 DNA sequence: TGCAGTGCTGTCGGACTAGCGGTCTCCTACAATGAGCAGTTCTTC.

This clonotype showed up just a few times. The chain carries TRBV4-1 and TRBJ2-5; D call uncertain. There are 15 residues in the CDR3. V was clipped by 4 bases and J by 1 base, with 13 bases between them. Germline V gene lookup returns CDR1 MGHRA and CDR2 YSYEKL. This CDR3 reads CASSPVAIPQETQYF. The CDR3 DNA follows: TGCGCCAGCAGCCCCGTAGCAATACCCCAAGAGACCCAGTACTTC.

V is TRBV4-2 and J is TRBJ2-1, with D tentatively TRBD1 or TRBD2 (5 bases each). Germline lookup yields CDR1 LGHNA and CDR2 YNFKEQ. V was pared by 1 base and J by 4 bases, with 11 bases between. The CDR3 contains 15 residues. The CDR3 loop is CASSQAHGAYNEQFF. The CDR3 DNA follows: TGTGCCAGCAGCCAAGCCCACGGGGCTTACAATGAGCAGTTCTTC.

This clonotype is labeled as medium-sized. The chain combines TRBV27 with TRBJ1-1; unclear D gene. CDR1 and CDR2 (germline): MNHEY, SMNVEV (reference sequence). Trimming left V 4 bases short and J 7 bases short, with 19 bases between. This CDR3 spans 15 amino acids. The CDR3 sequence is CASSSTLGLPVEAFF. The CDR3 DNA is TGTGCCAGCAGTTCAACTTTGGGTTTACCGGTTGAAGCTTTCTTT.

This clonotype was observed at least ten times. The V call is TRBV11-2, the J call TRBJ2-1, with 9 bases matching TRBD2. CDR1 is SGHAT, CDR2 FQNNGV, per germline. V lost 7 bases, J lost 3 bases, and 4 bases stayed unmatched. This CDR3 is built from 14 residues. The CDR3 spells CASTRLADYNEQFF. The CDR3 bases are TGTGCCAGCACAAGACTAGCGGACTACAATGAGCAGTTCTTC.

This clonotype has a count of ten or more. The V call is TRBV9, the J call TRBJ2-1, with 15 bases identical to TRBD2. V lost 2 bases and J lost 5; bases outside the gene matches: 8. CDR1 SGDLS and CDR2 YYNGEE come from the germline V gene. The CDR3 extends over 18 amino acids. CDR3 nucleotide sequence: TGTGCCAGCAGCGTGAGCCCGGGACTAGCGGGAGGACACAATGAGCAGTTCTTC. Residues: CASSVSPGLAGGHNEQFF.

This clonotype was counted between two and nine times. The CDR3: CASSSGQLSYGYTF. The CDR3 nucleotides are TGTGCCAGCAGCTCCGGACAGCTTAGCTATGGCTACACCTTC. The chain combines TRBV7-9 with TRBJ1-2, with D possibly being TRBD1 (6 bases). The CDR3 spans 14 residues. V lost 4 bases to trimming and J lost 4 bases, with 13 bases between them. Germline lookup yields CDR1 SEHNR and CDR2 FQNEAQ (reference sequence).

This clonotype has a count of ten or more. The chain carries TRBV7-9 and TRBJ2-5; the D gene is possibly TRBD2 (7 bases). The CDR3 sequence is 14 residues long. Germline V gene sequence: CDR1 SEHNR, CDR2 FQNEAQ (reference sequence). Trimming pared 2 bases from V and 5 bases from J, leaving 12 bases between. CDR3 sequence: CASSLYREGETQYF. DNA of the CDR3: TGTGCCAGCAGCTTATACAGGGAGGGGGAGACCCAGTACTTC.

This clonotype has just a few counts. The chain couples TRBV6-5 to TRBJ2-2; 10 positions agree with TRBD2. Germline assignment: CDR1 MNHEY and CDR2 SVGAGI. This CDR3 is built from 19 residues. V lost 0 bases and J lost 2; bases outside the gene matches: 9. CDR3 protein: CASSYSLASGGINTGELFF. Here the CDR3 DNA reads TGTGCCAGCAGTTACTCCCTGGCTAGCGGGGGTATCAACACCGGGGAGCTGTTTTTT.

The CDR3 here is CASSHHGGYRWNEQFF. CDR3 nucleotide sequence: TGTGCCAGCAGCCACCACGGGGGGTATAGGTGGAATGAGCAGTTCTTC. The genes are TRBV6-2 or TRBV6-3 and TRBJ2-1, with 7 bases that match TRBD2. This CDR3 comprises 16 residues. Germline CDR1 is MNHEY and CDR2 is SVGEGT. V was clipped by 6 bases and J by 7 bases; unmatched bases: 15.

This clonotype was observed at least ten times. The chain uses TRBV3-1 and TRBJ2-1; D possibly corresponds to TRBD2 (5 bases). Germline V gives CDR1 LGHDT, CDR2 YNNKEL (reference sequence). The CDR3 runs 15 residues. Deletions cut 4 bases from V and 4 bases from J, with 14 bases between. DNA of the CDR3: TGTGCCAGCAGCCCGAGGGAGATCACGTACAATGAGCAGTTCTTC. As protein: CASSPREITYNEQFF.

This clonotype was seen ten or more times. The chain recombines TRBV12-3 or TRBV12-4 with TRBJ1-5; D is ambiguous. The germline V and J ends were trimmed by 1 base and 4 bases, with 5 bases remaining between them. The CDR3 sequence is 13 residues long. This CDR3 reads CASSLDPNQPQHF. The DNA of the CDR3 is TGTGCCAGCAGTTTAGATCCTAATCAGCCCCAGCATTTT.

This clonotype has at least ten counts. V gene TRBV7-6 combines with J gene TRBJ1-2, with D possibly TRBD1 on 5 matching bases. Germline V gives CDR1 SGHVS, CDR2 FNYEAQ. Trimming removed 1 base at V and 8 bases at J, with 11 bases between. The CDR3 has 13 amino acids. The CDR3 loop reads CASSLVGGSGYTF. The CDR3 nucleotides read TGTGCCAGCAGCTTAGTTGGGGGGAGCGGCTACACCTTC.

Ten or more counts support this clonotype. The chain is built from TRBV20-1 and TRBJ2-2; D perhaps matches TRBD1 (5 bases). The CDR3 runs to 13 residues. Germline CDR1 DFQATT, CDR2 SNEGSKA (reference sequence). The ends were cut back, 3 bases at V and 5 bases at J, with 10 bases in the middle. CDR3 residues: CSASHRKTGELFF. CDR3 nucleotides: TGCAGTGCTAGTCACAGGAAAACCGGGGAGCTGTTTTTT.